This T cell receptor beta chain originates from a study of T-cell memory formation after mild COVID-19. Study outcomes and limitations: Pre-infection memory showed some responding clones, and this suggested that cross-reactive memory joined.

Of note for this clonotype: The antigen is not known.

It was 5'RACE with constant-segment primers that produced the TCR alpha and TCR beta cDNA libraries, which carried sample barcodes and UMIs. TCRdb processed the 5' RACE reads anew with MiXCR; each CDR3 protein has one entry. Altogether roughly 350,000 distinct CDR3 sequences are present, roughly 13% being singletons, with the ten largest covering about a fifth. The length of the CDR3 is 15 residues. The germline gives CDR1 MNHEY, CDR2 SVGEGT. After removal of 6 bases from V and 4 bases from J, the junction contained 6 bases not matched to a gene. This chain joins TRBV6-2 or TRBV6-3 and TRBJ2-4; 10 nucleotides agree with TRBD1. Material: PBMCs or a T cell subset sorted from them (not recorded which). The receptor's source is a man younger than 30 who had mild COVID-19 (a few samples of this study predate the infection). Cell type and time point are not known. CDR3 coding DNA: TGTGCCAGCAGGGGGGGACAGGGGAGGAAAAACATTCAGTACTTC. Amino acid sequence: CASRGGQGRKNIQYF.